This T cell receptor beta chain was sequenced during a study of T cell responses to AZD1222 COVID-19 vaccine (dated by TCRdb to 2020 to 2022). A note on the overall study: A total of about 230 trial participants underwent TCR sequencing, of whom roughly 210 received two doses of AZD1222 and about 25 received two doses of the MenACWY control vaccine. Trial participants were enrolled by age into 18-55, 56-69 and 70-plus year subgroups, with about 150, 27 and 61 TCR-sequenced participants respectively. The paper as a whole reports these results and caveats: In the small 56-69-year group, the increase in depth fell short of significance, most likely because of low power. A significant rise in spike-specific TCR breadth and depth was observed after two AZD1222 doses relative to day 0 and relative to MenACWY recipients. Participants were mostly white British, with more females than males. The authors suggested clonal diversity may have been underestimated. Nearly half of unique spike-specific TCRs reportedly recognized epitopes outside regions mutated in the B.1.351 and B.1.1.7 variants. Conclusions about previously exposed vaccinees were limited because only a handful of AZD1222 recipients were SARS-CoV-2 seropositive at baseline. Because no day 14 peak-response samples were available, the repertoires could be characterized only after the peak T cell response. The vaccine-associated CD4 TCRs covered the entire spike protein, and the dominant responses fell in regions 160-218 and 743-854.

The time point label on this specimen signifies: baseline before first vaccination. This sample's treatment or condition label indicates: meningococcal conjugate vaccine given as trial control. Vaccinee samples were obtained from the UK trials COV001 and COV002, which included a single-blind randomized controlled phase 2/3 trial of AZD1222 (ChAdOx1 nCoV-19) in healthy adults. For TCRbeta chain sequencing, PBMC samples from trial participants were taken at day 0 and at day 28 after the second dose. As concerns this clone: The target of this receptor is not known. No quality values exist for individual bases; no much larger clone is one base distant.

V was cut back by 7 bases and J by 6 bases, leaving a gap of 12 bases between them. The cysteine opens and the phenylalanine closes a CDR3 of 12 amino acids. The only DNA kept is the CDR3, 36 bases in frame from the first base. In the germline V gene, CDR1 corresponds to MDHEN and CDR2 to SYDVKM. The CDR3 regions of human TCRbeta chains were analyzed by immunosequencing. As for how the authors treated the data: TCRs in the repertoires were compared against a reference library of SARS-CoV-2-specific TCRs that had been generated with the MIRA antigen-specificity platform. Breadth was defined as the fraction of unique TCRs that were SARS-CoV-2-associated, and depth was defined as the fraction of total T cells that were SARS-CoV-2-associated. Using the MIRA data, every spike-specific TCR was mapped to the spike region that the TCR reacted to and assigned to either a CD4 or a CD8 class. Log10-transformed breadth and depth values were compared by one-way ANOVA with Sidak's multiple comparisons tests. This is the immuneACCESS table as TCRdb keeps it, with only in-frame sequences that have V and J called. A part of the clones is gone; compared with another copy, unresolved V genes explain less than half, and the rest is unexplained. V, J and clone size were drawn from that table, and D and trimming were deduced from the DNA. The sample profile shows about 100,000 clones; approximately 87% of them were found once. Roughly 4.2% of the sample comes from the top ten.

The receptor comes from an adult in good health. Rearrangement joined TRBV28 to TRBJ1-1; the D gene lacks a confident call. The sequencing here drew on peripheral blood, taken on day 0 of MenACWY control vaccination. The sequenced DNA is TGTGCCAGCAATCCTTTGGGTCCTGAAGCTTTCTTT. Translation gives CASNPLGPEAFF.